The present T cell receptor beta chain was sequenced within a study of OX40 agonist ivuxolimab in advanced cancers. At the level of the study: The dose of intravenous ivuxolimab that patients received every 2 weeks ranged from 0.01 to 10 mg/kg. The dose-escalation cohort was about 83% male, with a mean age of about 60 years, ranging about 23 to 80. Three patients showed partial responses: one hepatocellular carcinoma and two cutaneous melanoma cases.

TCRdb keeps only in-frame clones here, not all; method: immunoSEQ multiplex PCR. The table includes 45,000 to 60,000 clones, roughly three quarters detected once. Germline assignment: CDR1 SQVTM and CDR2 ANQGSEA. The CDR3 loop spans 14 amino acids. J lost 8 bases, V lost 3 bases, and 12 bases had no gene match. The receptor comes from an adult with an advanced solid tumor such as melanoma, head and neck, liver or kidney cancer. This chain joins TRBV29-1 and TRBJ1-1; TRBD1 agrees at 7 bases. Sequenced material: CD4+ or CD8+ T cells sorted from blood, taken in a trial of the OX40 agonist ivuxolimab. The CDR3 DNA reads TGCAGCGTTGAGCGGACAGGAGGGGTGGGAGAAGCTTTCTTT. It encodes CSVERTGGVGEAFF. Supplemented by reference TRBV29-1 and TRBJ1-1, the full variable domain reads SAVISQKPSRDICQRGTSLTIQCQVDSQVTMMFWYRQQPGQSLTLIATANQGSEATYESGFVIDKFPISRPNLTFSTLTVSNMSPEDSSIYLCSVERTGGVGEAFFGQGTRLTVV.